This record covers a single T cell receptor (beta chain). Its specificity is not known. Free of recent acute infections or vaccinations, the donors were healthy HIV-negative adults. This was a deep-level run. The authors loaded 150 to 250 ng DNA, roughly 33,000 T cell genomes, into sorted-subset replicate PCRs. Sequenced by immunoSEQ multiplex PCR; TCRdb stores in-frame clones only, minus some. The profile shows approximately 330,000 clones, around 70% of them singletons. This entry is derived from a study of shared clonotypes between healthy human individuals. The germline CDR1 and CDR2 sequences are SGHNT and YYREEE (reference sequence). V lost 3 bases to trimming and J lost 4 bases, with 16 bases between them. The length of the CDR3 is 15 residues. Study-wide results and caveats: Among the subsets, naive ones generally showed larger estimated richness than memory ones.

Sequencing was performed on memory CD4+ T cells sorted from blood. Subset specified: CD45RA-negative fraction. The sequence was obtained from a man between 25 and 39 years old in good health. The V call is TRBV5-4, the J call TRBJ2-5; D is possibly TRBD2 (6 bases). This CDR3 reads CASSYGTPPGETQYF. The CDR3, as DNA: TGTGCCAGCAGCTACGGGACTCCCCCGGGAGAGACCCAGTACTTC. The complete variable domain, with remaining parts taken from reference TRBV5-4 and TRBJ2-5, reads ETGVTQSPTHLIKTRGQQVTLRCSSQSGHNTVSWYQQALGQGPQFIFQYYREEENGRGNFPPRFSGLQFPNYSSELNVNALELDDSALYLCASSYGTPPGETQYFGPGTRLLVL.